These T cell receptor beta chains were read from a single sample in a study of cytomegalovirus exposure and HLA in healthy donors. Profiled with immunoSEQ multiplex PCR; TCRdb holds only in-frame clones, not every one. The table has around 190,000 clones, 80% seen once. The sample consisted of PBMCs. Receptors originate from a middle-aged man in good health and CMV-seronegative. The CDR3 runs from the conserved cysteine through the conserved F or W. The D gene is left open where the match is weak. Expanded clones get a size class; other rows say once, few or many, or leave the size out.

cdr3_length	d_call	clone_size	v_call	j_call	cdr3_nt	cdr3_aa
15	.	.	TRBV11-3	TRBJ2-5	TGTGCCAGCAGCATTCCAGGGAGGCGGCGGGAGACCCAGTACTTC	CASSIPGRRRETQYF
16	TRBD1	.	TRBV7-9	TRBJ1-1	TGTGCCAGCAGCTGGGGAGACAGGGGGCTGAACACTGAAGCTTTCTTT	CASSWGDRGLNTEAFF
14	.	few	TRBV6-5	TRBJ2-5	TGTGCCAGCAGTTACTCGGGGGAGGTGGAGACCCAGTACTTC	CASSYSGEVETQYF
18	.	.	TRBV4-3	TRBJ2-7	TGCGCCAGCAGCCAATTCATCGGAGGCAGGGGAACCTCCTACGAGCAGTACTTC	CASSQFIGGRGTSYEQYF
14	TRBD2	.	TRBV9	TRBJ2-1	TGTGCCAGCAGCGTGAGCGGGAGCGGGGATGAGCAGTTCTTC	CASSVSGSGDEQFF
14	.	.	TRBV6-5	TRBJ1-1	TGTGCCAGCAGCACAAGTCCAGGGTACCCTGAAGCTTTCTTT	CASSTSPGYPEAFF
16	.	.	TRBV15	TRBJ1-5	TGTGCCACCAGCAGAGCGGGCAGGGGAAACAATCAGCCCCAGCATTTT	CATSRAGRGNNQPQHF
15	.	.	TRBV5-1	TRBJ2-6	TGCGCCAGCAGCGGTGAGGCCTCTGGGGCCAACGTCCTGACTTTC	CASSGEASGANVLTF
13	TRBD1	.	TRBV7-2	TRBJ2-3	TGTGCCAGCAGCTTAGCGCGAAGGGGGCAAATGTATTTT	CASSLARRGQMYF
15	.	.	TRBV30	TRBJ1-1	TGTGCCTGGAGTGTAACGGGCAGGGGACGTACTGAAGCTTTCTTT	CAWSVTGRGRTEAFF
14	.	.	TRBV7-9	TRBJ2-3	TGTGCCAGCAGCTTAAGGATCCAGGCAGATACGCAGTATTTT	CASSLRIQADTQYF
19	.	.	TRBV7-8	TRBJ2-2	TGTGCCAGCCAACAGGGGGTTAGGGGAGGGCCACCTCCCACCGGGGAGCTGTTTTTT	CASQQGVRGGPPPTGELFF
14	TRBD2	.	TRBV5-6	TRBJ2-7	TGTGCCAGCACCCTCGGGAGGCACTCCTACGAGCAGTACTTC	CASTLGRHSYEQYF
14	TRBD1	few	TRBV9	TRBJ2-5	TGTGCCAGCAGCGAGGGGGGACAGGGGGAGACCCAGTACTTC	CASSEGGQGETQYF
16	.	.	TRBV6-1	TRBJ2-2	TGTGCCAGCAGTGTATTCGGAGGGGACGGGGCCGGGGAGCTGTTTTTT	CASSVFGGDGAGELFF
15	.	.	TRBV6-1	TRBJ1-1	TGTGCCAGCAGTGGGGGCTGGACGGGCGGCACTGAAGCTTTCTTT	CASSGGWTGGTEAFF
17	TRBD1	.	TRBV18	TRBJ1-5	TGTGCCAGCTCACAAAGGGGGCAGGGGGCTGGCAATCAGCCCCAGCATTTT	CASSQRGQGAGNQPQHF
13	TRBD2	.	TRBV7-2	TRBJ2-7	TGTGCCAGCAGTAACCTAGCGGTGTACGAGCAGTACTTC	CASSNLAVYEQYF
14	TRBD1	.	TRBV2	TRBJ1-3	TGTGCCAGCAGTGAGCAGGGGGCTGGAAACACCATATATTTT	CASSEQGAGNTIYF
15	TRBD1	.	TRBV5-4	TRBJ2-7	TGTGCCAGCAGCCTTGGACAGGGGGCCCTCCGGGAGCAGTACTTC	CASSLGQGALREQYF
14	TRBD1	once	TRBV5-6	TRBJ2-2	TGTGCCAGCAGCTCATCACAGGGGGATCAGGAGCTGTTTTTT	CASSSSQGDQELFF
15	.	.	TRBV5-4	TRBJ1-4	TGTGCCAGCAGCCATCGAACAGGGCTGAATGAAAAACTGTTTTTT	CASSHRTGLNEKLFF
17	TRBD2	.	TRBV19	TRBJ2-4	TGTGCCAGTAGTAGGGAGATAGCGGGGGGCGCCAAAAACATTCAGTACTTC	CASSREIAGGAKNIQYF
14	TRBD1	.	TRBV19	TRBJ1-2	TGTGCCAGTAGAATGCGGACAGGGAGCTATGGCTACACCTTC	CASRMRTGSYGYTF
17	TRBD2	once	TRBV28	TRBJ2-3	TGTGCCAGCAGTTCCCCCGGGACTAGCTATAGCACAGATACGCAGTATTTT	CASSSPGTSYSTDTQYF
11	.	.	TRBV7-2	TRBJ1-3	TGTGCCAGCAGCTTAGTAGACACCATATATTTT	CASSLVDTIYF
16	TRBD1	.	TRBV7-2	TRBJ2-7	TGTGCCAGCAGCTTAGGCCCGGGACAGGGGGCGGTTGAGCAGTACTTC	CASSLGPGQGAVEQYF
16	TRBD1	.	TRBV9	TRBJ2-2	TGTGCCAGCAGCGTCACCACAGGGGGCGGTACCGGGGAGCTGTTTTTT	CASSVTTGGGTGELFF
15	.	.	TRBV7-9	TRBJ2-1	TGTGCCAGCAGCTTAAGGGGGAGCTCCTACAATGAGCAGTTCTTC	CASSLRGSSYNEQFF
13	.	.	TRBV6-6	TRBJ2-2	TGTGCCAGCACCTCAACGGGGACCGGGGAGCTGTTTTTT	CASTSTGTGELFF
16	TRBD1	.	TRBV7-8	TRBJ2-5	TGTGCCAGCAGCCCCTTCCGACAGGGCCCAGACGGGACCCAGTACTTC	CASSPFRQGPDGTQYF
15	TRBD1	few	TRBV5-1	TRBJ1-6	TGCGCCAGCAGCTTGGGGGGACAGGGCTCGTCACCCCTCCACTTT	CASSLGGQGSSPLHF
15	.	.	TRBV6-5	TRBJ2-5	TGTGCCAGCAGTCGCAGGGGACGCGAGCGGGAGACCCAGTACTTC	CASSRRGRERETQYF
15	TRBD1	.	TRBV4-3	TRBJ2-1	TGCGCCAGCAGCCCCCTCGGGACAGCCTCCGGTGAGCAGTTCTTC	CASSPLGTASGEQFF
11	.	.	TRBV29-1	TRBJ2-7	TGCAGCGTTGCATGGCGGAACGAGCAGTACTTC	CSVAWRNEQYF
13	.	.	TRBV2	TRBJ1-6	TGTGCCAGCCAGCGGGCCAATAATTCACCCCTCCACTTT	CASQRANNSPLHF
15	TRBD1	.	TRBV4-3	TRBJ1-6	TGCGCCAGCGGATCTCCCGGGACAGGGAATTCACCCCTCCACTTT	CASGSPGTGNSPLHF
15	TRBD2	.	TRBV7-9	TRBJ2-3	TGTGCCAGCAGGTCGACTAGCGGAAACACAGATACGCAGTATTTT	CASRSTSGNTDTQYF
15	TRBD2	.	TRBV7-2	TRBJ2-7	TGTGCCAGCAGCTACAGCGGGAGTGGATCCTACGAGCAGTACTTC	CASSYSGSGSYEQYF
17	.	.	TRBV7-9	TRBJ2-3	TGTGCCAGCAGCTTAGAGTCGGAGGGCTGGGGCACAGATACGCAGTATTTT	CASSLESEGWGTDTQYF
15	TRBD2	.	TRBV10-3	TRBJ2-7	TGTGCCATCAGTGAGCCCGACGCGGGGGGGAAAGAGCAGTACTTC	CAISEPDAGGKEQYF
16	TRBD1	.	TRBV5-4	TRBJ1-4	TGTGCCAGCAGCTTTCGGACAGGACAAGAGAGTGAAAAACTGTTTTTT	CASSFRTGQESEKLFF
13	.	.	TRBV9	TRBJ2-7	TGTGCCAGCAGCGTAGAGCCAACTACCCAGCAGTACTTC	CASSVEPTTQQYF
15	.	few	TRBV5-1	TRBJ2-5	TGCGCCAGCAGCCGAACCACAGGTTCCCAAGAGACCCAGTACTTC	CASSRTTGSQETQYF
15	TRBD2	.	TRBV7-8	TRBJ2-7	TGTGCCAGCAGCTTAGCGGCGGGGGGTTTGGTCGAGCAGTACTTC	CASSLAAGGLVEQYF
14	.	.	TRBV6-6	TRBJ2-7	TGTGCCAGCAGCGCCCCGGGGGTCGTGGGCGAGCAGTACTTC	CASSAPGVVGEQYF
20	.	.	TRBV4-3	TRBJ1-3	TGCGCCAGCAGCCAAGTTGGGGGACATCCGACCGTCCTCTCTGGAAACACCATATATTTT	CASSQVGGHPTVLSGNTIYF
14	TRBD2	.	TRBV7-6	TRBJ2-7	TGTGCCAGCAGCTTACTCCCTAGCGGGAACGAGCAGTACTTC	CASSLLPSGNEQYF
16	.	.	TRBV14	TRBJ2-7	TGTGCCAGCAGTCTTGGGGCAGGCCTTCTTTCCTACGAGCAGTACTTC	CASSLGAGLLSYEQYF
16	TRBD1	.	TRBV4-3	TRBJ2-1	TGCGCCAGCAGCCAAGCCGACAGGGTGATTTACAATGAGCAGTTCTTC	CASSQADRVIYNEQFF
16	.	.	TRBV7-6	TRBJ1-4	TGTGCCAGCAGCTTATACGCGGCAGCCCTAAATGAAAAACTGTTTTTT	CASSLYAAALNEKLFF
16	TRBD1	.	TRBV15	TRBJ1-2	TGTGCCACCAGCAGATCCGTGTCAGGGGGTGACTATGGCTACACCTTC	CATSRSVSGGDYGYTF
13	TRBD2	.	TRBV5-4	TRBJ2-1	TGTGCCCTCGGGACTAGCCCCGACATTGAGCAGTTCTTC	CALGTSPDIEQFF
16	TRBD1	few	TRBV18	TRBJ1-2	TGTGCCAGCTCACCAAAGGGAGGGACAGGAGACTATGGCTACACCTTC	CASSPKGGTGDYGYTF
16	TRBD1	few	TRBV9	TRBJ1-2	TGTGCCAGCAGCGTAGGGGGACAGGGAATTTCCTATGGCTACACCTTC	CASSVGGQGISYGYTF
13	.	.	TRBV29-1	TRBJ2-2	TGCAGCTTTCTGGCTAGCGCAACCGGGGAGCTGTTTTTT	CSFLASATGELFF